This entry lists 13 T cell receptor beta chains sequenced from one sample in a study of cytomegalovirus exposure and HLA in healthy donors. The PCR contained 60 Vbeta and 13 Jbeta primers. Data came from immunoSEQ multiplex PCR; TCRdb stores just in-frame clones and leaves some out. The sample gives about 110,000 clones, about three quarters of which show up once; just under 3% is in the top ten. The sequencing sample was made of PBMCs. The receptors originated from a woman aged 55 to 70 in good health and CMV-seropositive.

The chain combines TRBV6-5 with TRBJ2-3, with 7 nucleotides matching TRBD1. The V and J ends lost 2 bases and 0 bases, in that order; junction bases with no gene match: 2. This CDR3 contains 15 residues. Germline V gene lookup returns CDR1 MNHEY and CDR2 SVGAGI. CDR3 region: CASSYRDSSTDTQYF. The CDR3 DNA reads TGTGCCAGCAGTTACAGGGACAGTAGCACAGATACGCAGTATTTT.

In regard to this clone: The identical CDR3 is also encoded by other nucleotide sequences in the sample. The V and J genes are TRBV6-1 and TRBJ1-1; unclear D gene. Per germline, CDR1 MNHNS and CDR2 SASEGT. The V and J ends lost 7 bases and 0 bases respectively, with 9 bases between them. The CDR3 sequence is 13 residues long. The CDR3 nucleotides read TGTGCCAGCACAAGACTGTTGAACACTGAAGCTTTCTTT. It translates to CASTRLLNTEAFF.

V usage is TRBV19 and J usage is TRBJ2-5; no reliable D call. The DNA end is a closer match to TRBJ2-7, so the J assignment may be wrong. The CDR3 consists of 12 residues. Germline V CDR1 and CDR2: LNHDA, SQIVND (reference sequence). The CDR3 region is CASSQSRYEQYF. The CDR3 coding sequence is TGTGCCAGTAGTCAAAGTCGCTACGAGCAGTACTTC.

V gene TRBV6-1 combines with J gene TRBJ2-3; no clear D. The CDR3 runs to 10 residues. V shed 7 bases and J shed 7 bases, with 6 bases lying between them. In germline, CDR1 is MNHNS, CDR2 SASEGT. The CDR3 sequence is CASTVNTQYF. As DNA, the CDR3 is TGTGCCAGCACGGTCAATACGCAGTATTTT.

V is TRBV7-6 and J is TRBJ2-3, with D perhaps matching TRBD2 (7 bases). The V gene lost 5 bases and the J gene lost 6 bases, with 18 bases spanning the gap. This CDR3 has 15 residues. Germline CDR1 is SGHVS and CDR2 is FNYEAQ. Written as DNA, the CDR3 is TGTGCCAGCAGCGGGGGGGGCAATCTAAGGGATACGCAGTATTTT. This codes for CASSGGGNLRDTQYF.

The J gene is TRBJ1-2, the V gene TRBV19, with D perhaps TRBD1 (5 bases). V was pared by 2 bases and J by 4 bases, with 14 bases between. CDR1 LNHDA and CDR2 SQIVND come from the germline V gene (reference sequence). The CDR3 totals 15 residues. The DNA of the CDR3 is TGTGCCAGTAGTATAAGCCAGGGTCTCCTCTATGGCTACACCTTC. This encodes CASSISQGLLYGYTF.

The V call is TRBV6-1, the J call TRBJ1-3, with TRBD1 matching over 7 bases. Germline CDR1 is MNHNS and CDR2 is SASEGT. V lost 1 base, J lost 3 bases, and 6 bases stayed unmatched. CDR3 length: 16 amino acids. CDR3 in DNA: TGTGCCAGCAGTGAAGTAGACAGGGTGTTTGGAAACACCATATATTTT. This sequence encodes CASSEVDRVFGNTIYF.

This clone came up once. V gene TRBV29-1 combines with J gene TRBJ2-3; 7 positions match TRBD2. Germline loops: CDR1 SQVTM, CDR2 ANQGSEA. The CDR3 contains 13 residues. The CDR3 loop reads CSGGRQLTDTQYF. CDR3 coding DNA: TGCAGTGGCGGGAGACAGCTCACAGATACGCAGTATTTT.

The rearrangement links TRBV7-3 to TRBJ1-1; D call uncertain. Looked up from germline, CDR1 is SGHTA and CDR2 is FQGTGA. This CDR3 spans 14 amino acids. Trimming took 3 bases from V and 1 from J, leaving 9 bases between them. In DNA form, the CDR3 reads TGTGCCAGCAGCTTTAGACTGCGGAACACTGAAGCTTTCTTT. Translated: CASSFRLRNTEAFF.

V usage is TRBV7-6 and J usage is TRBJ2-3, with 12 positions matching TRBD2. Germline V gene sequence: CDR1 SGHVS, CDR2 FNYEAQ. J was trimmed by 2 bases and V by 5 bases; bases with no gene match: 5. The CDR3 is made up of 16 amino acids. The CDR3 DNA sequence: TGTGCCAGCAGCGCGGGACTAGCGGGCCTCACAGATACGCAGTATTTT. The encoded protein is CASSAGLAGLTDTQYF.

This rearrangement joins TRBV4-2 to TRBJ2-7; no firm D call. The ends were cut back, 6 bases at V and 6 bases at J, with 27 bases in the middle. This CDR3 region has 17 residues. Germline lookup yields CDR1 LGHNA and CDR2 YNFKEQ. Here the CDR3 reads CASSQSDMRLSLSEQYF. Written as DNA, the CDR3 is TGTGCCAGCAGTCAGTCGGATATGCGGCTATCCCTTTCCGAGCAGTACTTC.

CDR3: CASSLSSGAGNYEQYF. In nucleotides, the CDR3 is TGCGCCAGCAGCTTATCGAGTGGAGCGGGAAATTACGAGCAGTACTTC. This rearrangement joins TRBV5-1 to TRBJ2-7, with TRBD2 identical over 7 bases. Germline V lookup: CDR1 SGHRS, CDR2 YFSETQ. This CDR3 region has 16 residues. J was trimmed by 4 bases and V by 2 bases; bases with no gene match: 12.

CDR3 sequence (DNA): TGTGCCAGCAGTTTAAAGCGGATAAGCACAGATACGCAGTATTTT. This gives the protein CASSLKRISTDTQYF. The V call is TRBV27, the J call TRBJ2-3; TRBD2 is a possible D gene (5 bases). Trimming removed 2 bases from V and 0 bases from J, with 9 bases in between. The germline V gene has CDR1 MNHEY and CDR2 SMNVEV (reference sequence). The CDR3 has 15 residues.